This T cell receptor beta chain was sequenced during a study of blood T cell repertoires in COVID-19. Authors' processing steps: Reference gene primer amplification yielded estimated nucleated cell counts. Data came from immunoSEQ multiplex PCR; TCRdb stores just in-frame clones and leaves some out. D and trimming come from the DNA, and the V and J calls and clone size come from that table. The data contain about 440,000 clones, approximately 90% of them seen just once; the ten biggest clones take up over 10%. Seattle researchers signed up patients amid active infection and tracked them longitudinally. Sequencing was carried out using peripheral blood. The clonotype originates from a woman in her 50s with COVID-19, enrolled during active disease.

Here the CDR3 DNA reads TGTGCCAGCAGTGGGGGGGGGAGGTCGGACGAGCAGTACTTC. Translation: CASSGGGRSDEQYF. The V call is TRBV28, the J call TRBJ2-7, with 7 bases that match TRBD2. The J segment lost 5 bases and the V segment lost 5 bases, leaving 9 bases of the junction unmatched. Germline V gene data show CDR1 as MDHEN and CDR2 as SYDVKM. The CDR3 has 14 amino acids.